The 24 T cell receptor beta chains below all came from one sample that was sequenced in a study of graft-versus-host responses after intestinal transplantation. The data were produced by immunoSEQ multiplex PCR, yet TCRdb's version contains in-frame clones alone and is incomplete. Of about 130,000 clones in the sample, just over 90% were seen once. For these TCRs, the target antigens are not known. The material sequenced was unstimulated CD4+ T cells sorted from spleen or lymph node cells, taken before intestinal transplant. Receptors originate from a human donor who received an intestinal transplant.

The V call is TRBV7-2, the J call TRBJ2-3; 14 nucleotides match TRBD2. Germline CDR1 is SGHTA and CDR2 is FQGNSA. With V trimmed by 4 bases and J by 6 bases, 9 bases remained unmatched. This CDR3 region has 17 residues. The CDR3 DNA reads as TGTGCCAGCAGCTCCTTGGGACTAGCGGGGGCTACGGATACGCAGTATTTT. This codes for CASSSLGLAGATDTQYF. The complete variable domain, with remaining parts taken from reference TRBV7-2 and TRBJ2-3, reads GAGVSQSPSNKVTEKGKDVELRCDPISGHTALYWYRQSLGQGLEFLIYFQGNSAPDKSGLPSDRFSAERTGGSVSTLTIQRTQQEDSAVYLCASSSLGLAGATDTQYFGPGTRLTVL.

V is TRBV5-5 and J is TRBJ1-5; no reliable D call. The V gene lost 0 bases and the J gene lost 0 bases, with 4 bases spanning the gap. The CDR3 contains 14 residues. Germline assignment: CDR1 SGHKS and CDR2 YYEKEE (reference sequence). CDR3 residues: CASSLAFSNQPQHF. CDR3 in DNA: TGTGCCAGCAGCTTGGCCTTTAGCAATCAGCCCCAGCATTTT.

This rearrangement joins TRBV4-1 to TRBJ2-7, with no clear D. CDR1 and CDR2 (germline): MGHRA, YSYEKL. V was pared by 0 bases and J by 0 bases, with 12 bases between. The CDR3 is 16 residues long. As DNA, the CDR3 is TGCGCCAGCAGCCAAGACCGACGGATTAGCTCCTACGAGCAGTACTTC. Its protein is CASSQDRRISSYEQYF.

The CDR3 loop reads CASSHTGGPYEQYF. Here the CDR3 DNA reads TGTGCCAGCAGCCACACAGGGGGGCCCTACGAGCAGTACTTC. The chain has TRBV5-5 and TRBJ2-7; 8 bases line up with TRBD1. The germline V gene has CDR1 SGHKS and CDR2 YYEKEE (reference sequence). The V segment lost 4 bases and the J segment 2 bases; nucleotides outside the gene matches: 5. The CDR3 extends over 14 amino acids. The entire variable domain, with the rest obtained from reference TRBV5-5 and TRBJ2-7, is as follows: DAGVTQSPTHLIKTRGQQVTLRCSPISGHKSVSWYQQVLGQGPQFIFQYYEKEERGRGNFPDRFSARQFPNYSSELNVNALLLGDSALYLCASSHTGGPYEQYFGPGTRLTVT.

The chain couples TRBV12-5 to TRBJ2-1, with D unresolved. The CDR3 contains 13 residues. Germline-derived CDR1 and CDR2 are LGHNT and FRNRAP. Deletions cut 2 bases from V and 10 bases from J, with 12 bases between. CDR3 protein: CASGLPPSDEQFF. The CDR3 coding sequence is TGTGCTAGTGGTTTGCCCCCTAGTGACGAGCAGTTCTTC.

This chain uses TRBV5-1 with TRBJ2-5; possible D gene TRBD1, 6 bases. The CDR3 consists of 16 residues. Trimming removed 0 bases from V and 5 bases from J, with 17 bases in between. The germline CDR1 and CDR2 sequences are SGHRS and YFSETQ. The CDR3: CASSLGSQGARETQYF. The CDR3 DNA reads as TGCGCCAGCAGCTTGGGGTCACAGGGTGCTAGGGAGACCCAGTACTTC.

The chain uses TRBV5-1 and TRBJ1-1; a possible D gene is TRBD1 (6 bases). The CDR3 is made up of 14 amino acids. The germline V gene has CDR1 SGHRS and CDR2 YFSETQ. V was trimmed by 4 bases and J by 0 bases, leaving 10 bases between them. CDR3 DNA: TGCGCCAGCAGCCAAGACAGGCTGAACACTGAAGCTTTCTTT. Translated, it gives CASSQDRLNTEAFF. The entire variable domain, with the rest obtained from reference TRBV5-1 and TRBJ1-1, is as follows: KAGVTQTPRYLIKTRGQQVTLSCSPISGHRSVSWYQQTPGQGLQFLFEYFSETQRNKGNFPGRFSGRQFSNSRSEMNVSTLELGDSALYLCASSQDRLNTEAFFGQGTRLTVV.

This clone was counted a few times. The DNA of the CDR3 is TGTGCCAGCAACTTGGCTCTCAACAATGAGCAGTTCTTC. Its protein is CASNLALNNEQFF. The chain employs TRBV2 and TRBJ2-1; unclear D gene. The CDR3 is 13 residues long. Trimming left V 7 bases short and J 5 bases short, with 12 bases between. Per the germline V gene, CDR1 is SNHLY and CDR2 is FYNNEI.

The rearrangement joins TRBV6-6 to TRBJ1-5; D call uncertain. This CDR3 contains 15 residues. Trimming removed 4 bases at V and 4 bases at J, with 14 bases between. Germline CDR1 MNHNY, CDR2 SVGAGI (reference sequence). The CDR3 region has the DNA TGTGCCAGCAGTTTTACCCACTACAAAAATCAGCCCCAGCATTTT. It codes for CASSFTHYKNQPQHF.

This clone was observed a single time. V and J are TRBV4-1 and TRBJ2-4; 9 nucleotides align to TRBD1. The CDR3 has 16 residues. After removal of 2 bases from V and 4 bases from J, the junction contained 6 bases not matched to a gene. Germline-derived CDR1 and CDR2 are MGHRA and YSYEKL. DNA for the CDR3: TGCGCCAGCAGCCAACCAAAAGGGACAGGGAAAAACATTCAGTACTTC. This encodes CASSQPKGTGKNIQYF.

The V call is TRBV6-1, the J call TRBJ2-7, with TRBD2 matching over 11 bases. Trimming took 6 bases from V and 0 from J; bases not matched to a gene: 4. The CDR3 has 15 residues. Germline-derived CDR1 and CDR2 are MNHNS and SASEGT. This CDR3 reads CASRKTSGDSYEQYF. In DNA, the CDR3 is TGTGCCAGCAGGAAGACTAGCGGGGACTCCTACGAGCAGTACTTC.

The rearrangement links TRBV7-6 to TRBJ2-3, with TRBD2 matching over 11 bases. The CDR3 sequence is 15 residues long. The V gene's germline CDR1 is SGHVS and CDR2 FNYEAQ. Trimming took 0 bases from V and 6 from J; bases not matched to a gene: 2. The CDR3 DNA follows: TGTGCCAGCAGCTTAGCGGCTAGCGGGGGGGATACGCAGTATTTT. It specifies CASSLAASGGDTQYF. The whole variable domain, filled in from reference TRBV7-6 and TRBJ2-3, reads GAGVSQSPRYKVTKRGQDVALRCDPISGHVSLYWYRQALGQGPEFLTYFNYEAQQDKSGLPNDRFSAERPEGSISTLTIQRTEQRDSAMYRCASSLAASGGDTQYFGPGTRLTVL.

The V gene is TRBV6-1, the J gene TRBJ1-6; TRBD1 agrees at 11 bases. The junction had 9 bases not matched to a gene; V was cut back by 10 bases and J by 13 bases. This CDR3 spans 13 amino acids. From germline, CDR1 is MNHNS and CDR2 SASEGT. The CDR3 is CATWDRGLSPLHF. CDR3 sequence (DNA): TGTGCCACCTGGGACAGGGGGTTATCGCCCCTCCACTTT.

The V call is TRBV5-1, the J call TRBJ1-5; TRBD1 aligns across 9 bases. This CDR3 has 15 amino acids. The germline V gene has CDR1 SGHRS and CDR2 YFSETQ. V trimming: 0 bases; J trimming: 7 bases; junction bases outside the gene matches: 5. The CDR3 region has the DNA TGCGCCAGCAGCTTGGGGGACAGGGTAAGCCAGCCCCAGCATTTT. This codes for CASSLGDRVSQPQHF.

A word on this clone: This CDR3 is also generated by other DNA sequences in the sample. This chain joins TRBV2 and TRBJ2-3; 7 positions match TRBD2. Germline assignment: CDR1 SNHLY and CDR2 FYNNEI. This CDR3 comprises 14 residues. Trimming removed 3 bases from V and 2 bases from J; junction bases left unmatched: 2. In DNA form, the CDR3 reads TGTGCCAGCAGTGAGGGACTATCCACAGATACGCAGTATTTT. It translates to CASSEGLSTDTQYF.

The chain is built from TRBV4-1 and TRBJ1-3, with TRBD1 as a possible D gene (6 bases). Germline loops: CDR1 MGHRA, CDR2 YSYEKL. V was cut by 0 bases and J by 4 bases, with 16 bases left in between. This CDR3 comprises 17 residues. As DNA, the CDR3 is TGCGCCAGCAGCCAAGACCGCGGGCCAGGGGTAGGAAACACCATATATTTT. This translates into CASSQDRGPGVGNTIYF.

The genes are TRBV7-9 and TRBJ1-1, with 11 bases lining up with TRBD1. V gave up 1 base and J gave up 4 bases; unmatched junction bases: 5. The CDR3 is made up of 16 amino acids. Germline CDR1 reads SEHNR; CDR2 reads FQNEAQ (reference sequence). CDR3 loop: CASSLDVGTGGTEAFF. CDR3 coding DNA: TGTGCCAGCAGCTTAGACGTGGGGACAGGGGGCACTGAAGCTTTCTTT.

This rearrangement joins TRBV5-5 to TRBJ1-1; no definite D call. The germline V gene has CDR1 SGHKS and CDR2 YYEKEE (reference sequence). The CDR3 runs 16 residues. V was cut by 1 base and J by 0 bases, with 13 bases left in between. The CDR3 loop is CASSLRYTNLNTEAFF. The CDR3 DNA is TGTGCCAGCAGCTTGCGTTATACCAATTTGAACACTGAAGCTTTCTTT.

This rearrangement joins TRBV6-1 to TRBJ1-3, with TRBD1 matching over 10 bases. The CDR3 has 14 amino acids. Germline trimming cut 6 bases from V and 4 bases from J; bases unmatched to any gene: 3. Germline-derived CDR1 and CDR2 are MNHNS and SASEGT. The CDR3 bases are TGTGCCAGCAGAGGGACAGGGGCCGGAAACACCATATATTTT. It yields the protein CASRGTGAGNTIYF.

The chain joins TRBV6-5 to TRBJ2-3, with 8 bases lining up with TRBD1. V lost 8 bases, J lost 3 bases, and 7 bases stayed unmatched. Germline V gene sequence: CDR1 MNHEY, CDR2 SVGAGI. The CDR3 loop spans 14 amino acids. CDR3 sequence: CASGYRGKTDTQYF. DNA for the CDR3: TGTGCCAGCGGGTACAGGGGGAAGACAGATACGCAGTATTTT.

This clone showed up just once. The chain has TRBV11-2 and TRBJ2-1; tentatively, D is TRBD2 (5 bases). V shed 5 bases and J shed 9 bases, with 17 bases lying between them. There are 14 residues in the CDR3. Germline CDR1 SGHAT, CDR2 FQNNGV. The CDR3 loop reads CASSPVRTAGEQFF. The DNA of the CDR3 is TGTGCCAGCAGCCCAGTACGGACCGCGGGTGAGCAGTTCTTC. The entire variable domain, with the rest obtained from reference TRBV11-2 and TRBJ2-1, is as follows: EAGVAQSPRYKIIEKRQSVAFWCNPISGHATLYWYQQILGQGPKLLIQFQNNGVVDDSQLPKDRFSAERLKGVDSTLKIQPAKLEDSAVYLCASSPVRTAGEQFFGPGTRLTVL.

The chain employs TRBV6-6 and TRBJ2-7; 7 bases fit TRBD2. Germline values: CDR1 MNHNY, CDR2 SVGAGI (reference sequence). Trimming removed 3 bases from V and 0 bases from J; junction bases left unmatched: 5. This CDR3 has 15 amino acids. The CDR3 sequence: CASSYGGGTSYEQYF. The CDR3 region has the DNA TGTGCCAGCAGTTATGGGGGGGGGACCTCCTACGAGCAGTACTTC.

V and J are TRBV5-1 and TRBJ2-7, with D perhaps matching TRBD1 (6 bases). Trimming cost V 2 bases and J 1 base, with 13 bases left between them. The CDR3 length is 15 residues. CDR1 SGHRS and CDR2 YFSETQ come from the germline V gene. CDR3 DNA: TGCGCCAGCAGCTTCGTAACAGGGCCATCCTACGAGCAGTACTTC. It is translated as CASSFVTGPSYEQYF.

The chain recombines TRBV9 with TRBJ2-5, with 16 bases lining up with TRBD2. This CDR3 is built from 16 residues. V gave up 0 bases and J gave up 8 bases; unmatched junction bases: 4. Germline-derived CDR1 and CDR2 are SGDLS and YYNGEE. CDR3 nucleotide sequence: TGTGCCAGCAGCGTAGAAGGGACTAGCGGGGGGGATACCCAGTACTTC. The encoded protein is CASSVEGTSGGDTQYF.